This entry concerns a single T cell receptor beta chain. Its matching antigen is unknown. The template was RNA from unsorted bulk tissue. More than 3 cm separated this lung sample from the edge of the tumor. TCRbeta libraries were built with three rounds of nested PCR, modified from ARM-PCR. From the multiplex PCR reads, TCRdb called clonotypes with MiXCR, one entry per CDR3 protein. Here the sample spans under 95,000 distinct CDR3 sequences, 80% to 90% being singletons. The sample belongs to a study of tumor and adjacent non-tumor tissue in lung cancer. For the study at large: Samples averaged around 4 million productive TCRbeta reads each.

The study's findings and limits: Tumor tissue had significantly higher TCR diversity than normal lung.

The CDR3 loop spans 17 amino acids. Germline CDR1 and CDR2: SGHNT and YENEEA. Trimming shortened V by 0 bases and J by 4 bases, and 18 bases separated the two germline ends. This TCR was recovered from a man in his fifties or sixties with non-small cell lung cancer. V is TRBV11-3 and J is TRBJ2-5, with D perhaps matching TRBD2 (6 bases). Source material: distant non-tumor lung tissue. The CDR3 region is CASSLDHGARRGETQYF. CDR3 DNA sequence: TGTGCCAGCAGCTTAGATCATGGTGCGAGGAGGGGAGAGACCCAGTACTTC.